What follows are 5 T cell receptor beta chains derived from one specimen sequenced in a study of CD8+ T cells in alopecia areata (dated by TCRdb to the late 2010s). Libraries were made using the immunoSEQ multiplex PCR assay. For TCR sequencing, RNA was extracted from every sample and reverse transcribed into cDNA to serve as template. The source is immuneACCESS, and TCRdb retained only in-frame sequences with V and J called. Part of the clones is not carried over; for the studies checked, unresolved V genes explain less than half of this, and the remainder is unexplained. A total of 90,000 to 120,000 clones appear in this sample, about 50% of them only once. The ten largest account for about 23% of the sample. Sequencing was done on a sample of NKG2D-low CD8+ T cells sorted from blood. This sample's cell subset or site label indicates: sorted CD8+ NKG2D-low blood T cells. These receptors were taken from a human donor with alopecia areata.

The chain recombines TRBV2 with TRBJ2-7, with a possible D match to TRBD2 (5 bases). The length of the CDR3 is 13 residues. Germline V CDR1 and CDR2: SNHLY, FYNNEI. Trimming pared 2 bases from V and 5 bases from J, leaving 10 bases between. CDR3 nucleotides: TGTGCCAGCAGTGAATCAACAGCGGACGAGCAGTACTTC. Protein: CASSESTADEQYF. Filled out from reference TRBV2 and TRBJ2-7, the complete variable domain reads EPEVTQTPSHQVTQMGQEVILRCVPISNHLYFYWYRQILGQKVEFLVSFYNNEISEKSEIFDDQFSVERPDGSNFTLKIRSTKLEDSAMYFCASSESTADEQYFGPGTRLTVT.

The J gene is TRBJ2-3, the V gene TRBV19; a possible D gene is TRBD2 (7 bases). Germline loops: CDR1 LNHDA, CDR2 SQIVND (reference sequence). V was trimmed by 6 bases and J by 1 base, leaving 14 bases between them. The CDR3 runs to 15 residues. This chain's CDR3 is CASSPGEGRTDTQYF. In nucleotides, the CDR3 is TGTGCCAGTAGCCCAGGGGAGGGCCGCACAGATACGCAGTATTTT.

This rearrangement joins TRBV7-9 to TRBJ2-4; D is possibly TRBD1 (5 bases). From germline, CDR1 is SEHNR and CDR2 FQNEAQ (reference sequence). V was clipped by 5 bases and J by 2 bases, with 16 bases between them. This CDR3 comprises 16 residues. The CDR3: CASSPVQGWTKNIQYF. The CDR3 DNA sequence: TGTGCCAGCAGCCCTGTCCAGGGCTGGACCAAAAACATTCAGTACTTC.

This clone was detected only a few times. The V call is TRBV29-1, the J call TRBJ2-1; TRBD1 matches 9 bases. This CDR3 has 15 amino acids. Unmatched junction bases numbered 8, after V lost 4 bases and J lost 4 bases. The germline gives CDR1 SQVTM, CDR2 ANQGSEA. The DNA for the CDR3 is TGCAGCGTTGGAATAGACAGGGGGTGGTACAATGAGCAGTTCTTC. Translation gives CSVGIDRGWYNEQFF.

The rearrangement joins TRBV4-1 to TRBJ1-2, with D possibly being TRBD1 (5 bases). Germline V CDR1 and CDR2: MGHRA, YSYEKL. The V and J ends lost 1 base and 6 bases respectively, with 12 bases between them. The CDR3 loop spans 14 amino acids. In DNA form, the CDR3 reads TGCGCCAGCAGCCAAGTGGTTGACAGCCATGGCTACACCTTC. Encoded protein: CASSQVVDSHGYTF.